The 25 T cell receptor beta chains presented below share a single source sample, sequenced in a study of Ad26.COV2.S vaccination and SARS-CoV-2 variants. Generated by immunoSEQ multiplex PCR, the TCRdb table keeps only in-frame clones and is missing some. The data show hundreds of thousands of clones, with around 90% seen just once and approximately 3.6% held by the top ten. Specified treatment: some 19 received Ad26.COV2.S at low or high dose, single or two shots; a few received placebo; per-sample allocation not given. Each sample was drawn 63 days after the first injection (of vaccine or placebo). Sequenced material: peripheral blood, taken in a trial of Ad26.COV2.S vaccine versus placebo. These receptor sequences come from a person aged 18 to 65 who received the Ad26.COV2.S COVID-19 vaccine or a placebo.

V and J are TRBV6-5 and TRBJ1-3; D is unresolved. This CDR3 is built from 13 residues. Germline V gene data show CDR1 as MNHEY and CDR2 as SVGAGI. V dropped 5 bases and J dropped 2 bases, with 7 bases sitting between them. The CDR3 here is CASSPLPGNTIYF. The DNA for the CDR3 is TGTGCCAGCAGTCCATTGCCTGGAAACACCATATATTTT.

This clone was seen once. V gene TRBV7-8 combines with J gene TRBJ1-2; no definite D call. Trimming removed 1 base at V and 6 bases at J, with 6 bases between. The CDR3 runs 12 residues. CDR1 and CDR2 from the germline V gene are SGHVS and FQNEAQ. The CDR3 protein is CASSLGRDGYTF. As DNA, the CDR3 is TGTGCCAGCAGCTTAGGGAGGGATGGCTACACCTTC.

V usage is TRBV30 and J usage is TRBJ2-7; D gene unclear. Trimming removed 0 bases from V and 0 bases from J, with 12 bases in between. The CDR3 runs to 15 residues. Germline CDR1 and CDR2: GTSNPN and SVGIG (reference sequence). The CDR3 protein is CAWSVVGASSYEQYF. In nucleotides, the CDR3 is TGTGCCTGGAGTGTAGTCGGAGCGAGCTCCTACGAGCAGTACTTC.

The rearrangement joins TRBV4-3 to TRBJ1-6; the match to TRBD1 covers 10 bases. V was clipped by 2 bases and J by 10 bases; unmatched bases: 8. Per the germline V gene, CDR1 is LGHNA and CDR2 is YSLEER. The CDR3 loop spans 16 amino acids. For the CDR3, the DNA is TGCGCCAGCAGCCAAAAAACCGGGACAGGGGCATCACCCCTCCACTTT. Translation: CASSQKTGTGASPLHF.

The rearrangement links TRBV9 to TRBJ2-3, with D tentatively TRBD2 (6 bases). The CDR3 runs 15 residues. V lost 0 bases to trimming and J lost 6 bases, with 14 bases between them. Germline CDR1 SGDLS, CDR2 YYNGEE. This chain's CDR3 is CASSVVWGLSDTQYF. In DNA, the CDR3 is TGTGCCAGCAGCGTAGTTTGGGGACTGTCCGATACGCAGTATTTT.

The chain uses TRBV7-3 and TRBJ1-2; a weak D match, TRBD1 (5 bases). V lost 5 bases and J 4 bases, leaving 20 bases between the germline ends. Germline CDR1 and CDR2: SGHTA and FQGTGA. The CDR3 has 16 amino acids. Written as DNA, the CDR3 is TGTGCCAGCAGCCTTCACGCGACAGCCCCTGGCTATGGCTACACCTTC. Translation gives CASSLHATAPGYGYTF.

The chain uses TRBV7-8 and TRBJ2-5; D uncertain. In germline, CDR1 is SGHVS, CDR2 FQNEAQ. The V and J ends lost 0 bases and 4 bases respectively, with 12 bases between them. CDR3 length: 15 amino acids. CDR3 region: CASSLAANKGETQYF. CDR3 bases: TGTGCCAGCAGCTTAGCGGCAAACAAGGGAGAGACCCAGTACTTC.

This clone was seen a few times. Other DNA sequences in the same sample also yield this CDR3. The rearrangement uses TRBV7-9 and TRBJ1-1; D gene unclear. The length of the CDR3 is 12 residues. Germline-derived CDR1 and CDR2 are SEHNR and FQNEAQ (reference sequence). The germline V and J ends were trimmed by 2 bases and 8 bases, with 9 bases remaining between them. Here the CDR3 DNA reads TGTGCCAGCAGCTTACAAAATACCGAAGCTTTCTTT. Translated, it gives CASSLQNTEAFF.

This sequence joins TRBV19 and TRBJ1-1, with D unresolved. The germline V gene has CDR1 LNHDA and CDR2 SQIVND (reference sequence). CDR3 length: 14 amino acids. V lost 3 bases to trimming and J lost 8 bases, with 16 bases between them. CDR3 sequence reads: CASSITPGYPEAFF. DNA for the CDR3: TGTGCCAGTAGTATCACCCCGGGGTATCCAGAAGCTTTCTTT.

This chain's CDR3 is CASSFYNEQFF. CDR3 bases: TGTGCCAGCAGCTTTTACAATGAGCAGTTCTTC. This chain joins TRBV4-2 and TRBJ2-1, with D uncertain. Germline V gene data show CDR1 as LGHNA and CDR2 as YNFKEQ. This CDR3 region has 11 residues. V shed 5 bases and J shed 4 bases, with 3 bases lying between them.

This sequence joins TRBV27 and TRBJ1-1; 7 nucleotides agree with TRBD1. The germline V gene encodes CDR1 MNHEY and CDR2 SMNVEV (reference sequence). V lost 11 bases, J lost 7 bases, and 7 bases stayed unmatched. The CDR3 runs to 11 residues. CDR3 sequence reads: CASAGGIEAFF. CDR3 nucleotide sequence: TGTGCCTCCGCAGGGGGGATTGAAGCTTTCTTT.

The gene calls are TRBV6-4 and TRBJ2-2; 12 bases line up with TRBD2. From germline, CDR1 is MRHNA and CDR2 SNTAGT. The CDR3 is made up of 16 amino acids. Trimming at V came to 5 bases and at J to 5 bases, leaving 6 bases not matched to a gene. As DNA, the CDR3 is TGTGCCAGCAGTAGACTAGCGGGGGCTACAACCGGGGAGCTGTTTTTT. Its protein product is CASSRLAGATTGELFF.

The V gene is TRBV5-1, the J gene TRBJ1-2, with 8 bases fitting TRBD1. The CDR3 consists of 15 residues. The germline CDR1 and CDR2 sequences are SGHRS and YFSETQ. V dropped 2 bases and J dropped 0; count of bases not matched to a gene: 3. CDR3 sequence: CASSLRTGPNYGYTF. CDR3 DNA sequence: TGCGCCAGCAGCTTAAGGACAGGGCCTAACTATGGCTACACCTTC.

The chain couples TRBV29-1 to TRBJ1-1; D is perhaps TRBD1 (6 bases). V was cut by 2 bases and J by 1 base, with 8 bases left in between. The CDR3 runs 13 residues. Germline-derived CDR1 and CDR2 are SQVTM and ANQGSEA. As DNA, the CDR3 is TGCAGCGTTGAAACAGGGACGAACACTGAAGCTTTCTTT. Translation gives CSVETGTNTEAFF. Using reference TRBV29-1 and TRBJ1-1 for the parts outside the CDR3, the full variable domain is SAVISQKPSRDICQRGTSLTIQCQVDSQVTMMFWYRQQPGQSLTLIATANQGSEATYESGFVIDKFPISRPNLTFSTLTVSNMSPEDSSIYLCSVETGTNTEAFFGQGTRLTVV.

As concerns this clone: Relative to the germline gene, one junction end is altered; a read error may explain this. CDR3 nucleotides: TGTGCCAGCAGATTAGGACAGGGGGAGGTTAACACTGAAGCTTTCTTT. Translating gives CASRLGQGEVNTEAFF. The V call is TRBV11-2, the J call TRBJ1-1; 10 bases map to TRBD1. The V gene's germline CDR1 is SGHAT and CDR2 FQNNGV. The CDR3 loop spans 16 amino acids.

The CDR3 sequence: CASMGLTSGGPADTQYF. CDR3 DNA sequence: TGTGCCAGCATGGGCTTGACTAGCGGGGGGCCCGCAGATACGCAGTATTTT. The genes are TRBV2 and TRBJ2-3, with TRBD2 matching 13 bases. Germline V lookup: CDR1 SNHLY, CDR2 FYNNEI. The length of the CDR3 is 17 residues. V lost 7 bases, J lost 4 bases, and 11 bases stayed unmatched.

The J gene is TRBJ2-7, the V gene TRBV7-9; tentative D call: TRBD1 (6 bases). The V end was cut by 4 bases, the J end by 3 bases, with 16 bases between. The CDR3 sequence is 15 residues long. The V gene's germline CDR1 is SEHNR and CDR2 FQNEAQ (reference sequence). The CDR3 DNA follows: TGTGCCAGCAGCTCCCGAGACAGGAGGATCTACGAGCAGTACTTC. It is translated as CASSSRDRRIYEQYF.

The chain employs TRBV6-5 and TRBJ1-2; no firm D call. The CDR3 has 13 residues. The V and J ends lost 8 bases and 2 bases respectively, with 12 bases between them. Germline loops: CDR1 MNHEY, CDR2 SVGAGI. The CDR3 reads CASGQTLNYGYTF. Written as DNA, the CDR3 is TGTGCCAGCGGCCAGACGTTGAACTATGGCTACACCTTC.

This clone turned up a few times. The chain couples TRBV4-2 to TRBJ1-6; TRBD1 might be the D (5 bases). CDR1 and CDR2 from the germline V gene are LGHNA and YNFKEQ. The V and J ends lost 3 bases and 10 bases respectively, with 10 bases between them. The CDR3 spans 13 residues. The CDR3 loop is CASSQQGESPLHF. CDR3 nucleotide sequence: TGTGCCAGCAGCCAGCAGGGTGAATCACCCCTCCACTTT.

The DNA for the CDR3 is TGTGCCAGTAGCAACGGGGGCGAGCAGTACTTC. Translating it yields CASSNGGEQYF. This chain uses TRBV19 with TRBJ2-7; the D gene is possibly TRBD2 (6 bases). Deletions cut 6 bases from V and 6 bases from J, with 9 bases between. The CDR3 runs to 11 residues. CDR1 and CDR2 (germline): LNHDA, SQIVND (reference sequence).

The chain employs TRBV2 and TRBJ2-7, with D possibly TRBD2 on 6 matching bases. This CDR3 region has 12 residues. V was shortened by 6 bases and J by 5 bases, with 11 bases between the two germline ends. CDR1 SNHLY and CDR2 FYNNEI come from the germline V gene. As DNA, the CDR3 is TGTGCCAGCAGCCTTTGGGAGGACGAGCAGTACTTC. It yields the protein CASSLWEDEQYF.

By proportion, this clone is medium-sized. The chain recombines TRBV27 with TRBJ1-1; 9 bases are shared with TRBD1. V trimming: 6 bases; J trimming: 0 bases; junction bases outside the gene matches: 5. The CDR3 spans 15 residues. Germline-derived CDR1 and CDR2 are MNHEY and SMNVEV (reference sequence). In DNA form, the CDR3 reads TGTGCCAGCAGCTACGGGACAGGGATGAACACTGAAGCTTTCTTT. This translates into CASSYGTGMNTEAFF.

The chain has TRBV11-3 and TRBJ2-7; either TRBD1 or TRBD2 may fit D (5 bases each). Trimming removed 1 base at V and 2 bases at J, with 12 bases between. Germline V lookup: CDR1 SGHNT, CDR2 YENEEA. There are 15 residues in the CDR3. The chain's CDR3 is CASSLASGATYEQYF. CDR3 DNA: TGTGCCAGCAGCTTAGCGTCCGGGGCGACCTACGAGCAGTACTTC.

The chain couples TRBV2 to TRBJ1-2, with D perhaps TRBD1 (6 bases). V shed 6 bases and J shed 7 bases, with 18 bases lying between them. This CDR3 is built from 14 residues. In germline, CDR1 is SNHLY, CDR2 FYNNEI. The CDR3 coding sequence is TGTGCCAGCAGCGCAATTGGGCAGGGGCCTGGCTACACCTTC. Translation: CASSAIGQGPGYTF.

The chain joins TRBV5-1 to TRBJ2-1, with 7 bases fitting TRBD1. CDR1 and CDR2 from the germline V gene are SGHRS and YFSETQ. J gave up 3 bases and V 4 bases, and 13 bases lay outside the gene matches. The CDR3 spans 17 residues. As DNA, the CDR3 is TGCGCCAGCAGCAAGAAATATACAGGGGCGGTCTACAATGAGCAGTTCTTC. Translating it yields CASSKKYTGAVYNEQFF.